Reported below is one T cell receptor (beta chain). Its cognate antigen is unknown. This entry belongs to a study of shared clonotypes between healthy human individuals. Study-wide results and caveats: Shared across a few donors were approximately 5% of the naive CD4 clonotypes. Sequencing of the sorted subsets was shown by rarefaction to be incomplete despite large depth.

Here immunoSEQ multiplex PCR was the method, and the copy in TCRdb shows in-frame clones only, minus some. Of around 940,000 clones in the sample, 76% are singletons; the top ten hold approximately 1.5%. Trimming left V 0 bases short and J 4 bases short, with 9 bases between. CDR1 and CDR2 (germline): SEHNR, FQNEAQ (reference sequence). The CDR3 has 14 amino acids. V is TRBV7-9 and J is TRBJ1-1, with D tentatively TRBD1 (5 bases). The material sequenced was memory CD4+ T cells sorted from blood. The subset is: CD45RA-negative fraction. The TCR was taken from a man aged 18-30 years in good health. The CDR3 DNA sequence: TGTGCCAGCAGCTTAGCAGGGGTGTCCACTGAAGCTTTCTTT. Encoded protein: CASSLAGVSTEAFF.